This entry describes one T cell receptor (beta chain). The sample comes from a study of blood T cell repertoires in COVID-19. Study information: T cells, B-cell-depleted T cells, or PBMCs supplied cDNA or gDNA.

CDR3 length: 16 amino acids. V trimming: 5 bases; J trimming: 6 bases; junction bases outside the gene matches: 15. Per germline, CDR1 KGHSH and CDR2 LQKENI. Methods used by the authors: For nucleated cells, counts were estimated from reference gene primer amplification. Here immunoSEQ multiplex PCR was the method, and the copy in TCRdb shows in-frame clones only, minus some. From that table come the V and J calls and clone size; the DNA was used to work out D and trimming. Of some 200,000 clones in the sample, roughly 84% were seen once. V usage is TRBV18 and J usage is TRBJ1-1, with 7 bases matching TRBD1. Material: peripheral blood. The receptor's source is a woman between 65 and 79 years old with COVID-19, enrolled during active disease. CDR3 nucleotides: TGTGCCAGCTCATTTACAGGGGTCGAGGTCGGCTCTGAAGCTTTCTTT. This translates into CASSFTGVEVGSEAFF.